This T cell receptor (beta chain) was observed in a study of beta chain features in type 1 diabetes. Study-wide results and caveats: Shorter templates might be favored by PCR, equally in patients and controls. Fewer insertions but more deletions were seen at VDJ junctions in type 1 diabetes patients.

CDR3 length: 13 residues. The V gene's germline CDR1 is MDHEN and CDR2 SYDVKM. V was trimmed by 5 bases and J by 3 bases, leaving 11 bases between them. All of the isolated RNA was reverse transcribed, so expressed TCRB transcripts were sequenced. The repertoire was sequenced with immunoSEQ multiplex PCR; TCRdb's copy has only in-frame clones and lacks some. The table lists 900,000 or so clones, 15% to 20% of them singletons. This clone was detected a few times. The antigen remains undetermined. This sequence was found in a woman between 18 and 30 years old in good health. The chain employs TRBV28 and TRBJ2-7; D is ambiguous. Sequenced: naive CD4+ T cells from blood. The CDR3 bases are TGTGCCAGCAGTCCCGGGCGGTACTACGAGCAGTACTTC. Its translation is CASSPGRYYEQYF.